Listed below are T cell receptor beta chains from one sample, sequenced in a study of blood T cell repertoires in COVID-19. The table came from immunoSEQ multiplex PCR; TCRdb's copy has only in-frame clones and leaves some out. The data show about 150,000 clones, about 89% seen once. Sequencing input: peripheral blood. Receptors originate from a man aged 50 or older with acute or convalescent COVID-19. Each CDR3 is given without its conserved first and last residue. The D gene is left open where the match is weak. Some rows have no size entry. The others give once, few or many, or a class for an expanded clone.

CDR3 protein	V gene	clone size	D gene	J gene
AISESMTAGNTIY	TRBV10-3	NA	NA	TRBJ1-3
ASTGTPNTGELF	TRBV6-5	NA	NA	TRBJ2-2
ASSRSGVGTDTQY	TRBV6-6	NA	TRBD2	TRBJ2-3
ASSVTGGNGYNEQF	TRBV2	NA	TRBD1	TRBJ2-1
ASSRLAVTNTGELF	TRBV18	NA	TRBD2	TRBJ2-2
ASSSPRTEAF	TRBV12-3/TRBV12-4	NA	NA	TRBJ1-1
ASSIPSSGTDTQY	TRBV19	NA	NA	TRBJ2-3
ASSFGLTQY	TRBV12-3/TRBV12-4	few	NA	TRBJ2-5
ASSLKERANSYNEQF	TRBV27	NA	NA	TRBJ2-1
ASSIFAGNTEAF	TRBV19	NA	NA	TRBJ1-1
ASSLGAGEKLF	TRBV5-5	NA	NA	TRBJ1-4
ASSQDVRYNEQF	TRBV3-1/TRBV3-2	NA	NA	TRBJ2-1
ASRDSGRGNTGELF	TRBV24-1	NA	TRBD2	TRBJ2-2
ASSLSTGTNYGYT	TRBV28	NA	NA	TRBJ1-2
ASSSPPGGRASNYGYT	TRBV28	NA	NA	TRBJ1-2
ASSDLAGGYTGELF	TRBV28	NA	TRBD2	TRBJ2-2
ASNPRGGGDNQPQH	TRBV19	NA	NA	TRBJ1-5
ASSLGIAGGFSSYNEQF	TRBV13	NA	TRBD2	TRBJ2-1
ASRPWGRGNYNEQF	TRBV19	NA	TRBD1	TRBJ2-1